A selection of T cell receptor beta chains follows, all from one sample in a study of shared clonotypes between healthy human individuals. The data were produced by immunoSEQ multiplex PCR, yet TCRdb's version contains in-frame clones alone and is incomplete. The sample gives some 2,000,000 clones, roughly 94% of which show up once; around 1.1% is in the top ten. The sequenced material came from naive CD8+ T cells sorted from blood. These receptors all come from a man between 18 and 35 years old in good health. CDR3s include the opening cysteine and the closing phenylalanine or tryptophan. A D gene is named only where the DNA matches it firmly. The listing skips clone size in some rows; elsewhere it reads once, few, many or a size class.

v_call,clone_size,j_call,d_call,cdr3_nt,cdr3_aa
TRBV4-1,NA,TRBJ2-7,NA,TGCGCCAGCAGCCACCGGCAGACCATCTCCTACGAGCAGTACTTC,CASSHRQTISYEQYF
TRBV30,NA,TRBJ2-7,NA,TGTGCCTGGGGACAGACTACCTACGAGCAGTACTTC,CAWGQTTYEQYF
TRBV13,NA,TRBJ1-1,NA,TGTGCCAGCAGCTTAGGCCGGGACGGTAACACTGAAGCTTTCTTT,CASSLGRDGNTEAFF
TRBV5-1,NA,TRBJ2-7,TRBD1,TGCGCCAGCAGCGCCCCGGGACAGGGGGGGTACGAGCAGTACTTC,CASSAPGQGGYEQYF
TRBV27,NA,TRBJ2-7,NA,TGTGCCAGCAGTTTATCGGGAGGTTCCGAGCAGTACTTC,CASSLSGGSEQYF
TRBV27,NA,TRBJ2-1,NA,TGTGCCAGCAGGTCCGCGTCCTCCTACTACAATGAGCAGTTCTTC,CASRSASSYYNEQFF
TRBV27,once,TRBJ2-5,TRBD1,TGTGCCAGCAGTTCCGACAGGGGAGAGACCCAGTACTTC,CASSSDRGETQYF
TRBV4-3,NA,TRBJ2-7,NA,TGCGCCAGCAGCCAAGATCATTGGACAGAGTACGAGCAGTACTTC,CASSQDHWTEYEQYF
TRBV4-1,once,TRBJ1-4,NA,TGCGCCAGCAGCAAAGATGTGGTCTCAAATGAAAAACTGTTTTTT,CASSKDVVSNEKLFF
TRBV7-8,NA,TRBJ2-7,NA,TGTGCCAGCAGCTTGTTAGACACAGCCTACGAGCAGTACTTC,CASSLLDTAYEQYF
TRBV6-5,NA,TRBJ2-7,TRBD1,TGTGCCAGCAGTTTCGGGACAGGGCAAGGGGGCTACGAGCAGTACTTC,CASSFGTGQGGYEQYF
TRBV30,NA,TRBJ2-3,TRBD2,TGTGCCTGGAGTGTATTCGCTAGCGGGAGCACAGATACGCAGTATTTT,CAWSVFASGSTDTQYF
TRBV7-2,NA,TRBJ1-2,NA,TGTGCCAGCAGCTTAACAAGCCGGGGTAACTATGGCTACACCTTC,CASSLTSRGNYGYTF
TRBV27,NA,TRBJ1-1,NA,TGTGCCAGCAGTTCTTTACCCAACACTGAAGCTTTCTTT,CASSSLPNTEAFF
TRBV4-3,NA,TRBJ2-1,TRBD1,TGCGCCAGCAGCCAAGTGGGACAGGGGGGCCATGAGCAGTTCTTC,CASSQVGQGGHEQFF
TRBV27,NA,TRBJ2-1,TRBD2,TGTGCCAGCAGTCCCTCCCGCGGGGGGGCCTACAATGAGCAGTTCTTC,CASSPSRGGAYNEQFF